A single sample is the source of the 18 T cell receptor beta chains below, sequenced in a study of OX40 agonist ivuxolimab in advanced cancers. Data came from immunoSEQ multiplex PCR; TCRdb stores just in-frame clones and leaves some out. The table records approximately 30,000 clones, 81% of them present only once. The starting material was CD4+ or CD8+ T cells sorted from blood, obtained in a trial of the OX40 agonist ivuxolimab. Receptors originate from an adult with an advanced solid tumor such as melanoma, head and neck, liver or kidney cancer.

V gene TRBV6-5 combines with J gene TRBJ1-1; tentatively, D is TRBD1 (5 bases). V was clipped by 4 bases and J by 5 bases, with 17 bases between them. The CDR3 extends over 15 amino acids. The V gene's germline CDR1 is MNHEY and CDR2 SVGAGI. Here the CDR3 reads CASSLVLGAGTEAFF. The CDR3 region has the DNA TGTGCCAGCAGTTTGGTGTTAGGGGCCGGGACTGAAGCTTTCTTT.

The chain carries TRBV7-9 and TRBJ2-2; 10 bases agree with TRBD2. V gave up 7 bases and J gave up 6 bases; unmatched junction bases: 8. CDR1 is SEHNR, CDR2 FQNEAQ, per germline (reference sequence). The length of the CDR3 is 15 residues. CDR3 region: CASTPLAGAAGELFF. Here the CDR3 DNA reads TGTGCCAGCACCCCTCTAGCGGGAGCTGCCGGGGAGCTGTTTTTT.

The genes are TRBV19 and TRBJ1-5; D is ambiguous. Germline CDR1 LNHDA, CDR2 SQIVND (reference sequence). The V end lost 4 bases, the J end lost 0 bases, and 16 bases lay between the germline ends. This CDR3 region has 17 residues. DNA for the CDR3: TGTGCCAGTAGTAAACCTCGACGGACTTATAGCAATCAGCCCCAGCATTTT. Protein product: CASSKPRRTYSNQPQHF. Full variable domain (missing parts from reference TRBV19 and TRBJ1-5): DGGITQSPKYLFRKEGQNVTLSCEQNLNHDAMYWYRQDPGQGLRLIYYSQIVNDFQKGDIAEGYSVSREKKESFPLTVTSAQKNPTAFYLCASSKPRRTYSNQPQHFGDGTRLSIL.

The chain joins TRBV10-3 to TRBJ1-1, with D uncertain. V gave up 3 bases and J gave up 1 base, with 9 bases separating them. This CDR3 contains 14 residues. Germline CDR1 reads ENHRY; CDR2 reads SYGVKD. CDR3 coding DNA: TGTGCCATCAGTGATCAATTGACGAACACTGAAGCTTTCTTT. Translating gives CAISDQLTNTEAFF.

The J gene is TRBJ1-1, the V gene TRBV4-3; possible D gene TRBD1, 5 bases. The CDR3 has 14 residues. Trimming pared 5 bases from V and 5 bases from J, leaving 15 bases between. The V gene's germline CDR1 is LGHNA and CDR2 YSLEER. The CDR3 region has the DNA TGCGCCAGCAGCTACTCCCCCCGGGGGACTGAAGCTTTCTTT. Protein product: CASSYSPRGTEAFF.

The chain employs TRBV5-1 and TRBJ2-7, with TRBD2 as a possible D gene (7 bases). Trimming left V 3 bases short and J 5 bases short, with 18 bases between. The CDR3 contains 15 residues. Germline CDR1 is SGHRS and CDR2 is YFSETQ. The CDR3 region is CASSWAPGGENEQYF. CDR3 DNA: TGCGCCAGCAGCTGGGCGCCGGGGGGCGAGAACGAGCAGTACTTC.

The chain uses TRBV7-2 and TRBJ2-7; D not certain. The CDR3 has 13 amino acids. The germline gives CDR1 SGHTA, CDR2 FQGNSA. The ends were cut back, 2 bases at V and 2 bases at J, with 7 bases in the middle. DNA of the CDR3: TGTGCCAGCAGCTTACACGGAGCCTACGAGCAGTACTTC. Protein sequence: CASSLHGAYEQYF.

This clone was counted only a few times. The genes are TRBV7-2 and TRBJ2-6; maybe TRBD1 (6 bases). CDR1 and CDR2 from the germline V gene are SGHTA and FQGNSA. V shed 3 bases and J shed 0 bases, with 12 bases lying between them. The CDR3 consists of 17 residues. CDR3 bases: TGTGCCAGCAGCTTCGGGACAACCATCTCTGGGGCCAACGTCCTGACTTTC. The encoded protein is CASSFGTTISGANVLTF.

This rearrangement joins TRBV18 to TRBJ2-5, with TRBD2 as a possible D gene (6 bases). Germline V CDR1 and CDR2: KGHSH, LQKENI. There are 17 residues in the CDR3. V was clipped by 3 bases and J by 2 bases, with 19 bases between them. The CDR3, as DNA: TGTGCCAGCTCACCTAAGGACAACGGGAGAGATCAAGAGACCCAGTACTTC. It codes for CASSPKDNGRDQETQYF. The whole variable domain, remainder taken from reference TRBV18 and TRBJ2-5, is NAGVMQNPRHLVRRRGQEARLRCSPMKGHSHVYWYRQLPEEGLKFMVYLQKENIIDESGMPKERFSAEFPKEGPSILRIQQVVRGDSAAYFCASSPKDNGRDQETQYFGPGTRLLVL.

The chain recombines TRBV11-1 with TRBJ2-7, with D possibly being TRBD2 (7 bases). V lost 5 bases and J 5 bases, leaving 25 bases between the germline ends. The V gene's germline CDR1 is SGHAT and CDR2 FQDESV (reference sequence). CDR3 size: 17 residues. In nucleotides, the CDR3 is TGTGCCAGCAGCCCCCGAACGGGGGCCCCGGGGGGAAACGAGCAGTACTTC. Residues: CASSPRTGAPGGNEQYF.

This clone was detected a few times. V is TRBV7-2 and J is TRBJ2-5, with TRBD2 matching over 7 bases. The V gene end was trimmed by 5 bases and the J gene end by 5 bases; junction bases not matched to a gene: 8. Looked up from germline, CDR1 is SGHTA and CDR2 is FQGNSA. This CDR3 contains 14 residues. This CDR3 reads CASSPSRGWETQYF. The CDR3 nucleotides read TGTGCCAGCAGCCCCTCGCGGGGGTGGGAGACCCAGTACTTC.

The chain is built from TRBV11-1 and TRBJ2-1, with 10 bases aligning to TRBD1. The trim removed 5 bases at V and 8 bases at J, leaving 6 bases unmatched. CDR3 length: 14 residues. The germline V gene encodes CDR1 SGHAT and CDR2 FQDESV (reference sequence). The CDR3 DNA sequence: TGTGCCAGCAGCGGACGACAGGGGGCAGATGAGCAGTTCTTC. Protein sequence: CASSGRQGADEQFF.

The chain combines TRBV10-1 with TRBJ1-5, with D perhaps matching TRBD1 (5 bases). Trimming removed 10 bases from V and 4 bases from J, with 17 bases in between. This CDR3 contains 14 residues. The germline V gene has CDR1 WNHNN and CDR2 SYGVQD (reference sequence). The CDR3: CANNVGGGNQPQHF. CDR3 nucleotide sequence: TGCGCCAATAATGTCGGGGGGGGGAATCAGCCCCAGCATTTT.

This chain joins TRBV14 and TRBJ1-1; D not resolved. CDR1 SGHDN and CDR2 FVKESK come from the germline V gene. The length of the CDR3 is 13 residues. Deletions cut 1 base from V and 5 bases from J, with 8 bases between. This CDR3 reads CASSQVPRTEAFF. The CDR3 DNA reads TGTGCCAGCAGCCAAGTTCCGAGAACTGAAGCTTTCTTT.

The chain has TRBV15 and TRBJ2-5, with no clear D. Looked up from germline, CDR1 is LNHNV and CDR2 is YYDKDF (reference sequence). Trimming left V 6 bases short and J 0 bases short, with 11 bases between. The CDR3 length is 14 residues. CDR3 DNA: TGTGCCACCAGAAAGGGAATAAACCAAGAGACCCAGTACTTC. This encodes CATRKGINQETQYF.

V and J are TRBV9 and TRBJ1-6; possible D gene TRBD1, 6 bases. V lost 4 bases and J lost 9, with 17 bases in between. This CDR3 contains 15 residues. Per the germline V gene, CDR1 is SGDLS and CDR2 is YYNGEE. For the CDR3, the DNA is TGTGCCAGCAGCTTCAATCCAGGGGCAGGTTCACCCCTCCACTTT. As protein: CASSFNPGAGSPLHF. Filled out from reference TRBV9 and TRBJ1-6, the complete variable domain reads DSGVTQTPKHLITATGQRVTLRCSPRSGDLSVYWYQQSLDQGLQFLIQYYNGEERAKGNILERFSAQQFPDLHSELNLSSLELGDSALYFCASSFNPGAGSPLHFGNGTRLTVT.

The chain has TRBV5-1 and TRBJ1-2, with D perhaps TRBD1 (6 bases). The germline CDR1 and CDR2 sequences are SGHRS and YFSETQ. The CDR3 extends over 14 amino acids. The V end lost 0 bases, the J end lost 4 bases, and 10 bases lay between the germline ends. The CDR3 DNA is TGCGCCAGCAGCTTGGGGGGACAACCCTATGGCTACACCTTC. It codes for CASSLGGQPYGYTF.

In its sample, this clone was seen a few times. This CDR3 reads CASSPRTVTEEAFF. CDR3 in DNA: TGTGCCAGCTCACCACGGACGGTTACGGAGGAAGCTTTCTTT. V gene TRBV18 combines with J gene TRBJ1-1, with D unclear. Trimming stripped 1 base from V and 8 bases from J, with 14 bases between. The CDR3 consists of 14 residues. The germline V gene has CDR1 KGHSH and CDR2 LQKENI.